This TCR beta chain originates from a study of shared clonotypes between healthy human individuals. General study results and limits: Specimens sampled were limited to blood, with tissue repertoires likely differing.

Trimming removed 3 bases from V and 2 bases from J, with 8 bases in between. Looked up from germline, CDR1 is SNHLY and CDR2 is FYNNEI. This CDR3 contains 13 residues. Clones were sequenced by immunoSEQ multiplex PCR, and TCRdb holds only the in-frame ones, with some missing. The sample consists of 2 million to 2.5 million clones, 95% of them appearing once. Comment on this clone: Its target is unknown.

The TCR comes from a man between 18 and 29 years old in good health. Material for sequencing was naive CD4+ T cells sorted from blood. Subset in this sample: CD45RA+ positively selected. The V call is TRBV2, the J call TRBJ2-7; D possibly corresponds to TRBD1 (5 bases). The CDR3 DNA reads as TGTGCCAGCAGTGAGGGGCCCGCCTACGAGCAGTACTTC. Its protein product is CASSEGPAYEQYF.